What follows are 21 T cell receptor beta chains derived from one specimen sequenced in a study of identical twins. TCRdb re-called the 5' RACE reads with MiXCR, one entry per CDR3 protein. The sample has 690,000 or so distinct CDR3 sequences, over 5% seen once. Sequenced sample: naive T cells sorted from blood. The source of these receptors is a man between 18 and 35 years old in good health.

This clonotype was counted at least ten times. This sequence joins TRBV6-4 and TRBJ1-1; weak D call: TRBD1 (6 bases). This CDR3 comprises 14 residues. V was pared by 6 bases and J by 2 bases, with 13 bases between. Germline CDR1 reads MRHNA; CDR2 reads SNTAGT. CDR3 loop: CASSSQGSNTEAFF. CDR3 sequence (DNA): TGTGCCAGCAGCTCACAGGGATCTAACACTGAAGCTTTCTTT.

Written as DNA, the CDR3 is TGTGCCAGCAGCGTAGGGGTGGGCACGCGGGACACTGAAGCTTTCTTT. It translates to CASSVGVGTRDTEAFF. The chain couples TRBV9 to TRBJ1-1; D gene ambiguous. The CDR3 runs 16 residues. Germline CDR1 reads SGDLS; CDR2 reads YYNGEE. Trimming stripped 0 bases from V and 3 bases from J, with 15 bases between.

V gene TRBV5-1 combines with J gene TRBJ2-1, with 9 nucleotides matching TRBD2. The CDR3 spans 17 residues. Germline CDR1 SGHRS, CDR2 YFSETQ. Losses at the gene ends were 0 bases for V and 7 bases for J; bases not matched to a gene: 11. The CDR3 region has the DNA TGCGCCAGCAGCTTGGTTCCTAGCGGGACCAGTGTGAATGAGCAGTTCTTC. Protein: CASSLVPSGTSVNEQFF.

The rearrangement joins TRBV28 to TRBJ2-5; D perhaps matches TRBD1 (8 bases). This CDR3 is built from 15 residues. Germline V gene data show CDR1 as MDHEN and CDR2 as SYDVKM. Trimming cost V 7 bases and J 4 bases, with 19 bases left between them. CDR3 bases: TGTGCCAGCACCCATTACAGGGGGAGGGGAGAGACCCAGTACTTC. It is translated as CASTHYRGRGETQYF.

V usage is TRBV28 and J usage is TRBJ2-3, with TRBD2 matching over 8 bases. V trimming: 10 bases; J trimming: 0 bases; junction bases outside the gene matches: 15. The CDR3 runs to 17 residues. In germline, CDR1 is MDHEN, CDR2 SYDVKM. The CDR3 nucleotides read TGTGCCACTAGAATAGCTCAGGCTAGCGGGAGCACAGATACGCAGTATTTT. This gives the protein CATRIAQASGSTDTQYF.

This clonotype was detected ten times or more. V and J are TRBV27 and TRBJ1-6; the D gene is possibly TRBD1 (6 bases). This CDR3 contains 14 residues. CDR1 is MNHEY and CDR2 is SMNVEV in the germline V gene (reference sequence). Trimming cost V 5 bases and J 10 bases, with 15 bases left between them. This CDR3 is CASSRSGDVSPLHF. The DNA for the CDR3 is TGTGCCAGCAGTAGGTCAGGGGATGTCTCACCCCTCCACTTT.

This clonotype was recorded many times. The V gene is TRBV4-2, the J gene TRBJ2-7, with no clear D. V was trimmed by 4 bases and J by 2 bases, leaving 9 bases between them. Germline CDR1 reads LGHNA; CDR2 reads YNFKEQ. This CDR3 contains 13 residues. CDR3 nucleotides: TGTGCCAGCAGCCGCGGACCCACCTACGAGCAGTACTTC. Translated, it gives CASSRGPTYEQYF.

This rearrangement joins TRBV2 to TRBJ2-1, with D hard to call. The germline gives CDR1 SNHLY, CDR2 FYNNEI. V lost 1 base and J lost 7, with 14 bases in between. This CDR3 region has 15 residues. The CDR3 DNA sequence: TGTGCCAGCAGTGAAGGGTTATCCTCCTGGAATGAGCAGTTCTTC. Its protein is CASSEGLSSWNEQFF.

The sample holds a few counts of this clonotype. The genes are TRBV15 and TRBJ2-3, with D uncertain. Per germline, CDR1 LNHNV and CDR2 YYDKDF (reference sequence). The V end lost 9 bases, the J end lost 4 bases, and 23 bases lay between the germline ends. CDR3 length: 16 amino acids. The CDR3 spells CATRGKSTLEADTQYF. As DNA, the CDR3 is TGTGCCACAAGAGGAAAATCGACCCTCGAAGCAGATACGCAGTATTTT.

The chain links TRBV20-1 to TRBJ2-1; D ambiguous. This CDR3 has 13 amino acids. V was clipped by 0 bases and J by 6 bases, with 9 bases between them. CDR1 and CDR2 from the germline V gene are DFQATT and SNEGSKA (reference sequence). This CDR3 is CSARDGRSNEQFF. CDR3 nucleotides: TGCAGTGCTAGAGATGGACGTTCCAATGAGCAGTTCTTC.

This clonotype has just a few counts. CDR3 protein: CASKGDRGYNQPQHF. CDR3 nucleotide sequence: TGTGCCAGTAAGGGGGACAGGGGGTACAATCAGCCCCAGCATTTT. This chain connects TRBV19 to TRBJ1-5; 11 bases are shared with TRBD1. The CDR3 is 15 residues long. The junction had 5 bases not matched to a gene; V was cut back by 7 bases and J by 3 bases. The V gene's germline CDR1 is LNHDA and CDR2 SQIVND (reference sequence).

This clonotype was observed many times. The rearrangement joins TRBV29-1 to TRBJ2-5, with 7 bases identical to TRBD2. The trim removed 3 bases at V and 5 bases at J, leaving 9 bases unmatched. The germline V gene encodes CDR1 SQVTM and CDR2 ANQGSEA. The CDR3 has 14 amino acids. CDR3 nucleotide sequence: TGCAGCGTTGAGGGAGGGGCGCTCATCGAGACCCAGTACTTC. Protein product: CSVEGGALIETQYF.

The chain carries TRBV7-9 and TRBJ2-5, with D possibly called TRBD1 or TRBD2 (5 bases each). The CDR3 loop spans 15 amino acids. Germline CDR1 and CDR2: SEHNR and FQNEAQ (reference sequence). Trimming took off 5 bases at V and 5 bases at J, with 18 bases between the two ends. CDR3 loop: CASSTGAGTVETQYF. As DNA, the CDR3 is TGTGCCAGCAGCACGGGCGCCGGGACGGTGGAGACCCAGTACTTC. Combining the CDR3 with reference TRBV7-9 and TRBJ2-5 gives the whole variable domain DTGVSQNPRHKITKRGQNVTFRCDPISEHNRLYWYRQTLGQGPEFLTYFQNEAQLEKSRLLSDRFSAERPKGSFSTLEIQRTEQGDSAMYLCASSTGAGTVETQYFGPGTRLLVL.

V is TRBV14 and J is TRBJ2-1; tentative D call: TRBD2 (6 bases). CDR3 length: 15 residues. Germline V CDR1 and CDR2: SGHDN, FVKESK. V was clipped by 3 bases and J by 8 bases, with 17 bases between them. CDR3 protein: CASSQPSALSDEQFF. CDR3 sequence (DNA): TGTGCCAGCAGCCAGCCTAGCGCCCTCTCGGATGAGCAGTTCTTC.

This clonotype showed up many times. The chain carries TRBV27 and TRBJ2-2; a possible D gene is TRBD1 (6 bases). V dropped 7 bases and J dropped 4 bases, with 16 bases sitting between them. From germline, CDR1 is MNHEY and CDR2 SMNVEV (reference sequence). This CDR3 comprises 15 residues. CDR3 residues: CASIRGTEGTGELFF. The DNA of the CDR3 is TGTGCCAGCATAAGGGGGACCGAGGGCACCGGGGAGCTGTTTTTT.

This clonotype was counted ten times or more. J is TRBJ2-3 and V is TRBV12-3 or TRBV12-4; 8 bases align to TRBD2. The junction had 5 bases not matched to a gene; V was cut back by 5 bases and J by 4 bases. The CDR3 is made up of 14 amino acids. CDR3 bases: TGTGCCAGCAGTGAGTTAGCGGGATCAGATACGCAGTATTTT. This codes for CASSELAGSDTQYF.

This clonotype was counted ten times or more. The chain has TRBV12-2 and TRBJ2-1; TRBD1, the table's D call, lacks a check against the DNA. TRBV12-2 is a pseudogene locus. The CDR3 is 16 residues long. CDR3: CASRLARRDSYNEQFF. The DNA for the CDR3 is TGTGCAAGTCGCTTAGCCCGCCGGGACAGCTATAATGAGCAGTTCTTC.

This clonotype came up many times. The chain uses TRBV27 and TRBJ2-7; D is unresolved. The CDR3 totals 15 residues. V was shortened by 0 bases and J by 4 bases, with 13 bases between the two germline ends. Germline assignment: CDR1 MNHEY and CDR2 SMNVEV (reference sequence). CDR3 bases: TGTGCCAGCAGTTTATCATGGGGTGGGTATTACGAGCAGTACTTC. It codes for CASSLSWGGYYEQYF.

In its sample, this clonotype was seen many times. CDR3 amino acids: CSVDGREDTQYF. CDR3 bases: TGCAGCGTTGATGGAAGGGAAGATACGCAGTATTTT. The chain carries TRBV29-1 and TRBJ2-3; D gene uncertain. The CDR3 consists of 12 residues. The V gene's germline CDR1 is SQVTM and CDR2 ANQGSEA. V was pared by 3 bases and J by 5 bases, with 9 bases between.

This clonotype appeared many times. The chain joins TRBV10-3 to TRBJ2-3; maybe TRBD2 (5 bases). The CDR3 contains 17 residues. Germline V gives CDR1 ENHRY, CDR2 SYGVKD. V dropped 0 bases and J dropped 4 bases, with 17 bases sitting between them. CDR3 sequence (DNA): TGTGCCATCAGTGAGTCGACTAATGACGGAGTCTCAGATACGCAGTATTTT. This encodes CAISESTNDGVSDTQYF.

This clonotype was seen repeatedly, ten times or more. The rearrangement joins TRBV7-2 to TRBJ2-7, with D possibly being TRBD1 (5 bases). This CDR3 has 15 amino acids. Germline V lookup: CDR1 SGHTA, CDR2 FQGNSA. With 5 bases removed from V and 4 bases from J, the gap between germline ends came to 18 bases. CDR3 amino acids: CASSPHPRQTYEQYV. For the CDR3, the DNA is TGTGCCAGCAGCCCGCACCCCCGACAGACTTACGAGCAGTACGTC.